Presented here are 23 T cell receptor beta chains from one specimen sequenced in a study of beta chain features in type 1 diabetes. Notes on the study in general: Type 1 diabetes patients had moderately but significantly shorter TCRB CDR3s in all four CD4+ subsets.

All of the isolated RNA was reverse transcribed, so expressed TCRB transcripts were sequenced. The protocol was immunoSEQ multiplex PCR, while the TCRdb copy is restricted to in-frame clones and leaves out a portion. The sample has around 310,000 clones, around an eighth seen once. These TCRs' antigens remain unknown. The sequencing input was naive CD4+ T cells from blood. All receptors derive from a woman aged 18-30 years with type 1 diabetes.

This chain links TRBV29-1 with TRBJ1-1, with D perhaps matching TRBD1 (5 bases). The V gene lost 1 base and the J gene lost 1 base, with 7 bases spanning the gap. This CDR3 comprises 13 residues. Germline-derived CDR1 and CDR2 are SQVTM and ANQGSEA. CDR3 region: CSVEVGQNTEAFF. In DNA, the CDR3 is TGCAGCGTTGAAGTGGGGCAGAACACTGAAGCTTTCTTT.

This clone has more than one count but fewer than ten. V is TRBV5-4 and J is TRBJ2-5; 11 bases fit TRBD2. CDR3 length: 18 amino acids. Germline values: CDR1 SGHNT, CDR2 YYREEE (reference sequence). The V segment lost 4 bases and the J segment 5 bases; nucleotides outside the gene matches: 16. DNA of the CDR3: TGTGCCAGCAGCCAGGGGCAGGATAGCGGGAGGGATGGGGAGACCCAGTACTTC. Residues: CASSQGQDSGRDGETQYF.

This sequence joins TRBV7-8 and TRBJ2-3, with TRBD2 identical over 7 bases. The CDR3 runs to 14 residues. The V and J ends lost 0 bases and 4 bases, in that order; junction bases with no gene match: 1. Looked up from germline, CDR1 is SGHVS and CDR2 is FQNEAQ. The CDR3 here is CASSLAAGADTQYF. DNA for the CDR3: TGTGCCAGCAGCTTAGCTGCGGGAGCAGATACGCAGTATTTT.

This clone was seen a few times. This chain joins TRBV7-3 and TRBJ2-4; 9 bases agree with TRBD1. Germline assignment: CDR1 SGHTA and CDR2 FQGTGA. The CDR3 runs 15 residues. V lost 5 bases and J lost 6; bases outside the gene matches: 8. The DNA for the CDR3 is TGTGCCAGCAGCGCCACAGGGGGCGCGTTAAACATTCAGTACTTC. Amino acids: CASSATGGALNIQYF. Full variable domain (missing parts from reference TRBV7-3 and TRBJ2-4): GAGVSQTPSNKVTEKGKYVELRCDPISGHTALYWYRQSLGQGPEFLIYFQGTGAADDSGLPNDRFFAVRPEGSVSTLKIQRTERGDSAVYLCASSATGGALNIQYFGAGTRLSVL.

This clone was seen more than once but under ten times. The genes are TRBV5-1 and TRBJ2-2; no definite D call. The CDR3 has 14 amino acids. Germline CDR1 SGHRS, CDR2 YFSETQ. The V gene lost 1 base and the J gene lost 2 bases, with 6 bases spanning the gap. Written as DNA, the CDR3 is TGCGCCAGCAGCTTGAACAGCAACACCGGGGAGCTGTTTTTT. Amino acid sequence: CASSLNSNTGELFF.

The CDR3 DNA follows: TGTGCCAGTACCCCCCCGAGCAATCAGCCCCAGCATTTT. Amino acid sequence: CASTPPSNQPQHF. The chain employs TRBV19 and TRBJ1-5, with unresolved D. Germline CDR1 and CDR2: LNHDA and SQIVND (reference sequence). This CDR3 region has 13 residues. Trimming cost V 7 bases and J 1 base, with 8 bases left between them.

V usage is TRBV5-1 and J usage is TRBJ2-7; TRBD1 agrees at 9 bases. This CDR3 has 14 residues. V was pared by 4 bases and J by 4 bases, with 6 bases of the junction left unmatched. The germline V gene encodes CDR1 SGHRS and CDR2 YFSETQ. CDR3 in amino acids: CASSPSGQGYEQYF. The DNA of the CDR3 is TGCGCCAGCAGCCCTTCAGGACAGGGGTACGAGCAGTACTTC.

This clone was seen more than once but under ten times. The gene calls are TRBV9 and TRBJ1-1, with D perhaps matching TRBD1 (6 bases). The CDR3 runs 12 residues. Trimming left V 3 bases short and J 5 bases short, with 8 bases between. The V gene's germline CDR1 is SGDLS and CDR2 YYNGEE. The DNA of the CDR3 is TGTGCCAGCAGCGAAGGACAGACTGAAGCTTTCTTT. Translation gives CASSEGQTEAFF.

On this clone itself: This sample also contains other DNA sequences that code for the same CDR3. The chain is built from TRBV11-2 and TRBJ2-5; 8 nucleotides align to TRBD1. Losses at the gene ends were 3 bases for V and 4 bases for J; bases not matched to a gene: 1. The germline CDR1 and CDR2 sequences are SGHAT and FQNNGV. The CDR3 covers 13 residues. CDR3 nucleotides: TGTGCCAGCAGCTTTGGACAGGGAGAGACCCAGTACTTC. Encoded protein: CASSFGQGETQYF.

J is TRBJ2-5 and V is TRBV9, with 7 bases matching TRBD1. Losses at the gene ends were 3 bases for V and 2 bases for J; bases not matched to a gene: 7. The germline gives CDR1 SGDLS, CDR2 YYNGEE. The CDR3 totals 15 residues. CDR3 DNA sequence: TGTGCCAGCAGCGCCGGGACAGTGTTTCAAGAGACCCAGTACTTC. This encodes CASSAGTVFQETQYF.

V and J are TRBV7-3 and TRBJ2-2, with D perhaps TRBD2 (5 bases). The CDR3 contains 14 residues. Germline values: CDR1 SGHTA, CDR2 FQGTGA. The V gene lost 4 bases and the J gene lost 6 bases, with 12 bases spanning the gap. The CDR3 spells CASSSRGGAGELFF. DNA for the CDR3: TGTGCCAGCAGCTCCCGGGGTGGGGCCGGGGAGCTGTTTTTT.

The rearrangement links TRBV30 to TRBJ2-7, with TRBD1 as a possible D gene (6 bases). This CDR3 is built from 15 residues. V was shortened by 2 bases and J by 2 bases, with 16 bases between the two germline ends. Germline CDR1 and CDR2: GTSNPN and SVGIG (reference sequence). CDR3: CAWSSPATGPYEQYF. CDR3 nucleotide sequence: TGTGCCTGGAGTTCCCCGGCCACAGGGCCCTACGAGCAGTACTTC.

This clone has more than one count but fewer than ten. The chain is built from TRBV28 and TRBJ1-1; 8 nucleotides align to TRBD1. The ends lost 10 bases at V and 0 bases at J; junction bases unmatched: 4. Germline V gives CDR1 MDHEN, CDR2 SYDVKM. The CDR3 runs 13 residues. The DNA of the CDR3 is TGTGCCACGGAACAGGGGGTGAACACTGAAGCTTTCTTT. This gives the protein CATEQGVNTEAFF. Complete variable domain (other parts from reference TRBV28 and TRBJ1-1): DVKVTQSSRYLVKRTGEKVFLECVQDMDHENMFWYRQDPGLGLRLIYFSYDVKMKEKGDIPEGYSVSREKKERFSLILESASTNQTSMYLCATEQGVNTEAFFGQGTRLTVV.

The chain has TRBV6-5 and TRBJ2-7, with 7 bases identical to TRBD1. The CDR3 has 14 amino acids. V shed 0 bases, J shed 3 bases, and the junction held 2 bases outside the gene matches. The V gene's germline CDR1 is MNHEY and CDR2 SVGAGI. The DNA of the CDR3 is TGTGCCAGCAGTTACTCAAGGGACAGCTACGAGCAGTACGTC. As protein: CASSYSRDSYEQYV.

This chain uses TRBV7-9 with TRBJ2-7; 7 nucleotides align to TRBD1. Per the germline V gene, CDR1 is SEHNR and CDR2 is FQNEAQ (reference sequence). This CDR3 region has 13 residues. Trimming cost V 4 bases and J 1 base; bases outside gene matches: 1. The DNA for the CDR3 is TGTGCCAGCAGCTACAGGGGTTCCTACGAGCAGTACGTC. It encodes CASSYRGSYEQYV.

This clone showed up just a few times. This chain joins TRBV28 and TRBJ2-5; 10 nucleotides align to TRBD1. Trimming removed 5 bases from V and 3 bases from J; junction bases left unmatched: 9. CDR1 MDHEN and CDR2 SYDVKM come from the germline V gene. This CDR3 comprises 16 residues. The CDR3 protein is CASSPYRDRGKETQYF. The CDR3 coding sequence is TGTGCCAGCAGTCCCTATCGGGACAGGGGAAAAGAGACCCAGTACTTC.

The table lists this clone with a few counts. The CDR3 sequence: CASSVAVAGSSQETQYF. As DNA, the CDR3 is TGTGCCAGCAGCGTAGCTGTAGCAGGGTCCTCCCAAGAGACCCAGTACTTC. The chain employs TRBV9 and TRBJ2-5, with D perhaps TRBD1 (5 bases). The germline V gene encodes CDR1 SGDLS and CDR2 YYNGEE. CDR3 size: 17 residues. Trimming left V 0 bases short and J 1 base short, with 16 bases between.

V usage is TRBV27 and J usage is TRBJ2-7; D is unclear. This CDR3 is 14 amino acids long. Trimming pared 2 bases from V and 2 bases from J, leaving 10 bases between. CDR1 MNHEY and CDR2 SMNVEV come from the germline V gene (reference sequence). This CDR3 is CASSLGGSTYEQYF. CDR3 DNA: TGTGCCAGCAGTTTAGGTGGCAGTACCTACGAGCAGTACTTC.

The chain has TRBV5-4 and TRBJ2-4; the match to TRBD1 covers 9 bases. The germline V gene encodes CDR1 SGHNT and CDR2 YYREEE (reference sequence). V lost 5 bases to trimming and J lost 8 bases; unmatched junction nucleotides: 11. The CDR3 loop spans 15 amino acids. The CDR3 reads CASSSPGQGVDIQYF. The CDR3 DNA reads TGTGCCAGCAGTTCACCGGGACAGGGTGTGGACATTCAGTACTTC.

This clone was detected only a few times. CDR3 nucleotide sequence: TGTGCCAGCAGCCCAGGGCTTGAAGGGACCCAGTACTTC. This encodes CASSPGLEGTQYF. The rearrangement joins TRBV11-2 to TRBJ2-5, with D possibly TRBD1 on 5 matching bases. The CDR3 runs 13 residues. The V and J ends lost 5 bases and 7 bases respectively, with 14 bases between them. CDR1 SGHAT and CDR2 FQNNGV come from the germline V gene.

This clone has only a few counts. V and J are TRBV11-2 and TRBJ2-6; no reliable D call. V lost 3 bases and J 0 bases, leaving 9 bases between the germline ends. Germline V gives CDR1 SGHAT, CDR2 FQNNGV. The CDR3 extends over 16 amino acids. The CDR3 here is CASSFQFSSGANVLTF. The CDR3 nucleotides read TGTGCCAGCAGCTTTCAATTCAGCTCTGGGGCCAACGTCCTGACTTTC.

This clone was seen a handful of times. V usage is TRBV4-1 and J usage is TRBJ2-2, with D possibly TRBD2 on 6 matching bases. V lost 0 bases, J lost 0 bases, and 11 bases lay in between. This CDR3 comprises 17 residues. Germline CDR1 MGHRA, CDR2 YSYEKL. CDR3 nucleotides: TGCGCCAGCAGCCAAGATCGGCGGGGTGCGAACACCGGGGAGCTGTTTTTT. Residues: CASSQDRRGANTGELFF.

The chain recombines TRBV5-6 with TRBJ2-7, with TRBD2 matching 7 bases. The CDR3 contains 15 residues. J was trimmed by 4 bases and V by 7 bases; bases with no gene match: 14. Germline V gives CDR1 SGHDT, CDR2 YYEEEE. This CDR3 reads CASWRLGGSAYEQYF. Written as DNA, the CDR3 is TGTGCCAGCTGGCGGTTGGGCGGGAGTGCGTACGAGCAGTACTTC.